This entry lists 19 T cell receptor beta chains sequenced from one sample in a study of beta chain features in type 1 diabetes. What was sequenced were expressed TCRB transcripts, since all of the isolated RNA had been reverse transcribed. Assay: immunoSEQ multiplex PCR; the TCRdb copy retains only in-frame clones and omits some. The sample comprises about 230,000 clones, around 9.6% of which are singletons, and around 0.031% rests with the top ten. Sequenced: naive CD4+ T cells from blood. Source of these receptors: a woman aged 18-30 years in good health.

The CDR3 protein is CSVAQGASNYGYTF. The CDR3 DNA sequence: TGCAGCGTGGCGCAGGGGGCGTCTAACTATGGCTACACCTTC. The rearrangement joins TRBV29-1 to TRBJ1-2; 8 bases are shared with TRBD1. This CDR3 contains 14 residues. From germline, CDR1 is SQVTM and CDR2 ANQGSEA. Trimming cost V 6 bases and J 0 bases; bases outside gene matches: 6.

In its sample, this clone was seen a few times. V gene TRBV10-3 combines with J gene TRBJ2-1, with TRBD1 as a possible D gene (6 bases). V was pared by 6 bases and J by 7 bases, with 19 bases between. This CDR3 region has 15 residues. CDR1 and CDR2 (germline): ENHRY, SYGVKD. CDR3 coding DNA: TGTGCCATCAGCAGACAGGACGATGGCTCAAATGAGCAGTTCTTC. Protein sequence: CAISRQDDGSNEQFF.

The rearrangement joins TRBV5-1 to TRBJ2-5; the match to TRBD1 covers 8 bases. In germline, CDR1 is SGHRS, CDR2 YFSETQ. The CDR3 is 14 residues long. The J segment lost 0 bases and the V segment lost 4 bases, leaving 2 bases of the junction unmatched. This CDR3 reads CASSPQGDQETQYF. The CDR3 DNA sequence: TGCGCCAGCAGCCCACAGGGGGACCAAGAGACCCAGTACTTC.

The rearrangement links TRBV10-1 to TRBJ2-1, with 9 bases that match TRBD2. This CDR3 has 16 residues. Per germline, CDR1 WNHNN and CDR2 SYGVQD (reference sequence). V lost 0 bases and J lost 7; bases outside the gene matches: 7. CDR3 sequence: CASSESGGGAGNEQFF. The CDR3, as DNA: TGCGCCAGCAGTGAGTCAGGCGGGGGGGCCGGGAATGAGCAGTTCTTC.

There are a few counts of this clone. V and J are TRBV19 and TRBJ1-2, with 10 nucleotides matching TRBD1. V shed 6 bases and J 5 bases; nucleotides not matched to a gene: 6. Per germline, CDR1 LNHDA and CDR2 SQIVND (reference sequence). The CDR3 sequence is 14 residues long. The CDR3 sequence: CASSTRDRGYGYTF. Here the CDR3 DNA reads TGTGCCAGTAGCACCCGGGACAGGGGTTATGGCTACACCTTC.

V and J are TRBV5-1 and TRBJ2-3; 10 positions agree with TRBD1. The V and J ends lost 3 bases and 4 bases, in that order; junction bases with no gene match: 5. The CDR3 has 15 amino acids. Germline-derived CDR1 and CDR2 are SGHRS and YFSETQ. The CDR3 DNA sequence: TGCGCCAGCAGCTACGGGGACAGGGGCGCAGATACGCAGTATTTT. Translated: CASSYGDRGADTQYF.

The chain combines TRBV30 with TRBJ2-1; 12 nucleotides align to TRBD2. Per germline, CDR1 GTSNPN and CDR2 SVGIG (reference sequence). J lost 9 bases, V lost 3 bases, and 0 bases had no gene match. This CDR3 is built from 12 residues. CDR3 in DNA: TGTGCCTGGAGACTAGCGGGAGGTGAGCAGTTCTTC. Protein sequence: CAWRLAGGEQFF.

In its sample, this clone was seen a few times. V usage is TRBV29-1 and J usage is TRBJ2-5, with TRBD1 matching 12 bases. CDR1 is SQVTM and CDR2 is ANQGSEA in the germline V gene. V lost 1 base and J lost 2; bases outside the gene matches: 5. This CDR3 has 16 amino acids. The CDR3 reads CSVEVTGQGAQETQYF. The CDR3 DNA follows: TGCAGCGTTGAAGTTACGGGACAGGGGGCTCAAGAGACCCAGTACTTC.

This clone was detected many times. The chain employs TRBV29-1 and TRBJ2-1, with a tentative D call TRBD1 (6 bases). Germline-derived CDR1 and CDR2 are SQVTM and ANQGSEA. This CDR3 spans 11 amino acids. CDR3 nucleotides: TGCAGTTCGGACAGAAACAATGAGCAGTTCTTC. It encodes CSSDRNNEQFF.

This clone turned up a few times. CDR3 nucleotide sequence: TGTGCCAGCTCACCACAACAGGGGACGAACACTGAAGCTTTCTTT. Translation: CASSPQQGTNTEAFF. This chain connects TRBV18 to TRBJ1-1, with 7 bases lining up with TRBD1. The junction had 3 bases not matched to a gene; V was cut back by 1 base and J by 1 base. The V gene's germline CDR1 is KGHSH and CDR2 LQKENI. The CDR3 contains 15 residues.

The rearrangement links TRBV7-2 to TRBJ2-3; D possibly corresponds to TRBD1 (6 bases). V was trimmed by 0 bases and J by 6 bases, leaving 10 bases between them. Germline V gene data show CDR1 as SGHTA and CDR2 as FQGNSA. CDR3 length equals 14 residues. The CDR3 nucleotides are TGTGCCAGCAGCTTAGCCAGGGGAATCGATACGCAGTATTTT. The encoded protein is CASSLARGIDTQYF.

This clone came up a few times. The chain has TRBV6-5 and TRBJ1-1; D not resolved. V shed 2 bases and J shed 7 bases, with 17 bases lying between them. The CDR3 runs 15 residues. Germline CDR1 is MNHEY and CDR2 is SVGAGI. CDR3 protein: CASSYRSMGAGEAFF. The CDR3 nucleotides read TGTGCCAGCAGTTACCGCTCGATGGGCGCGGGTGAAGCTTTCTTT.

In nucleotides, the CDR3 is TGTGCCAGCAGCTTAGCAGGGGCGCTGGCGGAGCAGTTCTTC. Translation gives CASSLAGALAEQFF. The J gene is TRBJ2-1, the V gene TRBV7-9; tentative D call: TRBD1 (5 bases). CDR1 is SEHNR and CDR2 is FQNEAQ in the germline V gene (reference sequence). V lost 0 bases and J lost 10, with 13 bases in between. The CDR3 has 14 residues.

In this sample, this clone turned up a few times. The chain couples TRBV13 to TRBJ1-1; 8 bases line up with TRBD1. V was clipped by 5 bases and J by 2 bases; unmatched bases: 7. Germline CDR1 PRHDT, CDR2 FYEKMQ (reference sequence). There are 15 residues in the CDR3. This CDR3 reads CASSPRTGSNTEAFF. CDR3 nucleotides: TGTGCCAGCAGCCCCAGGACAGGGAGTAACACTGAAGCTTTCTTT.

This clone has just a few counts. V gene TRBV7-2 combines with J gene TRBJ1-5; D call uncertain. The V gene lost 5 bases and the J gene lost 6 bases, with 11 bases spanning the gap. CDR1 and CDR2 from the germline V gene are SGHTA and FQGNSA. CDR3 size: 13 residues. Written as DNA, the CDR3 is TGTGCCAGCAGCGCGGGCCAAGGTCAGCCCCAGCATTTT. Translation gives CASSAGQGQPQHF. Supplemented by reference TRBV7-2 and TRBJ1-5, the full variable domain reads GAGVSQSPSNKVTEKGKDVELRCDPISGHTALYWYRQSLGQGLEFLIYFQGNSAPDKSGLPSDRFSAERTGGSVSTLTIQRTQQEDSAVYLCASSAGQGQPQHFGDGTRLSIL.

DNA of the CDR3: TGTGCCAGCAGCCCACAGCTGCGGGAGGGTAACAATGAGCAGTTCTTC. Protein sequence: CASSPQLREGNNEQFF. The chain carries TRBV9 and TRBJ2-1; TRBD2 aligns across 9 bases. V lost 4 bases to trimming and J lost 5 bases; unmatched junction nucleotides: 10. Germline lookup yields CDR1 SGDLS and CDR2 YYNGEE. The CDR3 is 16 amino acids. Filled out from reference TRBV9 and TRBJ2-1, the complete variable domain reads DSGVTQTPKHLITATGQRVTLRCSPRSGDLSVYWYQQSLDQGLQFLIQYYNGEERAKGNILERFSAQQFPDLHSELNLSSLELGDSALYFCASSPQLREGNNEQFFGPGTRLTVL.

V gene TRBV15 combines with J gene TRBJ2-5, with TRBD2 as a possible D gene (6 bases). The CDR3 contains 14 residues. Germline V gives CDR1 LNHNV, CDR2 YYDKDF (reference sequence). Trimming stripped 3 bases from V and 5 bases from J, with 13 bases between. The CDR3 nucleotides are TGTGCCACCAGCAGGTCCGGGACTGAGGAGACCCAGTACTTC. Residues: CATSRSGTEETQYF.

This clone has only a few counts. CDR3 sequence (DNA): TGTGCCAGCAGGGGTAACCGGGACAGGGTCTACGAGCAGTACTTC. Its protein product is CASRGNRDRVYEQYF. The chain carries TRBV21-1 and TRBJ2-7; the table assigns TRBD1, which was not confirmed against the DNA. TRBV21-1 is reported as a pseudogene. CDR3 length: 15 residues.

The V gene is TRBV19, the J gene TRBJ2-5, with D tentatively TRBD1 (5 bases). This CDR3 is 13 amino acids long. Germline V gene lookup returns CDR1 LNHDA and CDR2 SQIVND (reference sequence). Trimming took off 6 bases at V and 0 bases at J, with 8 bases between the two ends. The CDR3 DNA follows: TGTGCCAGTAGCAGGGCCCACCAAGAGACCCAGTACTTC. Its translation is CASSRAHQETQYF. The complete variable domain, with remaining parts taken from reference TRBV19 and TRBJ2-5, reads DGGITQSPKYLFRKEGQNVTLSCEQNLNHDAMYWYRQDPGQGLRLIYYSQIVNDFQKGDIAEGYSVSREKKESFPLTVTSAQKNPTAFYLCASSRAHQETQYFGPGTRLLVL.